The clone carrying this TCR beta chain was counted a few times. The antigen remains unidentified. PCR used 60 Vbeta primers and 13 Jbeta primers. Assay used: immunoSEQ multiplex PCR; TCRdb lists only in-frame clones, some missing. The sample has approximately 200,000 clones; 75% to 90% are singletons. Per germline, CDR1 SGHRS and CDR2 YFSETQ. V lost 0 bases and J lost 0; bases outside the gene matches: 6. The CDR3 extends over 17 amino acids. This record comes from a study of cytomegalovirus exposure and HLA in healthy donors. Whole-study results and caveats: The authors excluded some V segments, including TRBV6-2 and TRBV6-3, as indistinguishable.

The source material was PBMCs. The sequence was obtained from a woman in her forties or fifties in good health and CMV-seropositive. The rearrangement links TRBV5-1 to TRBJ2-1, with 7 bases matching TRBD2. In nucleotides, the CDR3 is TGCGCCAGCAGCTTGGGGGTGCTAGCGGCCTCCTACAATGAGCAGTTCTTC. It is translated as CASSLGVLAASYNEQFF.